This record covers a single T cell receptor (beta chain). This sample was taken from a study of T cell clonotyping in hematopoietic cell transplantation. The repertoire was sequenced with immunoSEQ multiplex PCR; TCRdb's copy has only in-frame clones and lacks some. The sample shows fewer than 15,000 clones, roughly 84% of them seen only once. Time point specified: recipient sample about 28 days before transplant, after cytoreduction. This specimen was peripheral blood mononuclear cells, taken before stem cell transplant. This receptor was taken from a man aged 55 to 70 with acute myeloid leukemia. Some clones in this sample may be carry-over from other donors' samples.

The CDR3 DNA reads TGTGCCAGTACCGGGACAGGGGATGATACGCAGTATTTT. Amino acids: CASTGTGDDTQYF. The chain recombines TRBV2 with TRBJ2-3, with 10 nucleotides matching TRBD1. CDR3 length: 13 residues. Germline assignment: CDR1 SNHLY and CDR2 FYNNEI. The V segment lost 9 bases and the J segment 6 bases; nucleotides outside the gene matches: 6.